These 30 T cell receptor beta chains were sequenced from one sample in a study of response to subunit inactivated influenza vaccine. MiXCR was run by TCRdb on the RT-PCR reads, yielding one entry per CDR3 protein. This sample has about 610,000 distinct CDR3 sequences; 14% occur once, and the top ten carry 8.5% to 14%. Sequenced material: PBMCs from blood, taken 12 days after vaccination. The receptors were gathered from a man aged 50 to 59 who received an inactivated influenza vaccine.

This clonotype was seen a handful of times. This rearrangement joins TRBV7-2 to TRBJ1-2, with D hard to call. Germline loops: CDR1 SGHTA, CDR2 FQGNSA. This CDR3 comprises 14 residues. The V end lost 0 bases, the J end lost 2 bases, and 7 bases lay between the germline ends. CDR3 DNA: TGTGCCAGCAGCTTAGCAATACAGAACTATGGCTACACCTTC. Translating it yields CASSLAIQNYGYTF.

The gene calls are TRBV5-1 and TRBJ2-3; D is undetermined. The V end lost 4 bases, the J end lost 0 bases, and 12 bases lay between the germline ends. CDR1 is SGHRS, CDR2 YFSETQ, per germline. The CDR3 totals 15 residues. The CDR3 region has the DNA TGCGCCAGCAGCCGAGCGCCGGGTAGCACAGATACGCAGTATTTT. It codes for CASSRAPGSTDTQYF.

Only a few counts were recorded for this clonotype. CDR3 nucleotide sequence: TGCGCCAGCAGCCAAGATTTGAGGGGGTCCGGGGCCAACGTCCTGACTTTC. Amino acids: CASSQDLRGSGANVLTF. The J gene is TRBJ2-6, the V gene TRBV4-3; weak D call: TRBD1 (6 bases). Trimming left V 0 bases short and J 4 bases short, with 13 bases between. Germline V lookup: CDR1 LGHNA, CDR2 YSLEER. The CDR3 spans 17 residues.

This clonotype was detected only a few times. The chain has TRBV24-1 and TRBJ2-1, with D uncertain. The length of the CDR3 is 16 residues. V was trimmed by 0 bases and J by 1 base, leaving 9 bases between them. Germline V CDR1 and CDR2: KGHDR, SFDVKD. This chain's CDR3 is CATSDLSSGSYNEQFF. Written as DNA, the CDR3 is TGTGCCACCAGTGATTTGAGCTCTGGGTCCTACAATGAGCAGTTCTTC.

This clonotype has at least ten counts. This CDR3 is CASSPGTEKLFF. The CDR3 nucleotides are TGTGCCAGCAGTCCTGGGACCGAAAAACTGTTTTTT. The genes are TRBV12-3 or TRBV12-4 and TRBJ1-4; D might be TRBD1 (5 bases). The germline V and J ends were trimmed by 5 bases and 8 bases, with 9 bases remaining between them. There are 12 residues in the CDR3.

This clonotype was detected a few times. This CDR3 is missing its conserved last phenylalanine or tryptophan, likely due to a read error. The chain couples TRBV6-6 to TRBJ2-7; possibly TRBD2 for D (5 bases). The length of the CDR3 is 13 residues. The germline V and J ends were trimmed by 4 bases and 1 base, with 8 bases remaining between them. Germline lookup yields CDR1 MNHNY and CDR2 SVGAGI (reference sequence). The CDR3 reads CASSSRGSYEQYL. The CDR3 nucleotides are TGTGCCAGCAGTTCTCGGGGATCCTACGAGCAGTACCTC.

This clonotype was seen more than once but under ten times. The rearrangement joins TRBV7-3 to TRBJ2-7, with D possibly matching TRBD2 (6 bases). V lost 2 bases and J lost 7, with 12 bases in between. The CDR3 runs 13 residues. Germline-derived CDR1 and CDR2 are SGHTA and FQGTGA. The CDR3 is CASSLGPAGEQYF. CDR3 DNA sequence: TGTGCCAGCAGCTTAGGACCTGCGGGGGAGCAGTACTTC.

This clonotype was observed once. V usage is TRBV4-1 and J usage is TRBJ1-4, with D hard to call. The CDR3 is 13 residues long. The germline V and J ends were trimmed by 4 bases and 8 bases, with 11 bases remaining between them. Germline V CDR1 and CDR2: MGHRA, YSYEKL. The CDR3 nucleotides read TGCGCCAGCAGCCGATCCCTAGAAGAAAAACTGTTTTTT. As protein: CASSRSLEEKLFF.

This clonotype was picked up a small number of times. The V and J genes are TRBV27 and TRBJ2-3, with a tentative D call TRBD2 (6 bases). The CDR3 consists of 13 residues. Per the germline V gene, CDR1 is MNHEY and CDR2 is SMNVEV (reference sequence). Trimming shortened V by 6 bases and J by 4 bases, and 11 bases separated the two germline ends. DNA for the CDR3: TGTGCCAGCAGGGGGTGGGACTCAGATACGCAGTATTTT. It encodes CASRGWDSDTQYF.

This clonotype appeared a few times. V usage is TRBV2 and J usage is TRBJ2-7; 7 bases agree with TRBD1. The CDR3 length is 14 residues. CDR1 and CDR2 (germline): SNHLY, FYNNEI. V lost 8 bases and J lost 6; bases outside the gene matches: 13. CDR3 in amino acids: CASHSGTATGEQYF. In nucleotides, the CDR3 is TGTGCCAGCCACTCCGGGACAGCGACTGGCGAGCAGTACTTC.

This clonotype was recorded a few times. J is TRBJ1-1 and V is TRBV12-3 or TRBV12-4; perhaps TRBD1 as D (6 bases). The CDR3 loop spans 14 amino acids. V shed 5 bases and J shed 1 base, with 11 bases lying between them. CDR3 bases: TGTGCCAGCAGTGAGGGGGGGTCGAACACTGAAGCTTTCTTT. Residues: CASSEGGSNTEAFF.

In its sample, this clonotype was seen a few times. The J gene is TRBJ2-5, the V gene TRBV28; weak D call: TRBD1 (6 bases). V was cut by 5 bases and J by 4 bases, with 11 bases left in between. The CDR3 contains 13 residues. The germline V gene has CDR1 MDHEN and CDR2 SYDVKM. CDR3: CASSPRGRETQYF. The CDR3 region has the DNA TGTGCCAGCAGTCCCAGGGGAAGAGAGACCCAGTACTTC.

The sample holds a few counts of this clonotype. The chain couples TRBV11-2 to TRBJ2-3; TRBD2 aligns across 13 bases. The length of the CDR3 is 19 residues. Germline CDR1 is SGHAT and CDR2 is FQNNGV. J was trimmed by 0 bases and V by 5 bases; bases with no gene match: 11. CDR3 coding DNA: TGTGCCAGCAGCGCTACACTGACTAGCGGGGGGCTAAGCACAGATACGCAGTATTTT. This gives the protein CASSATLTSGGLSTDTQYF.

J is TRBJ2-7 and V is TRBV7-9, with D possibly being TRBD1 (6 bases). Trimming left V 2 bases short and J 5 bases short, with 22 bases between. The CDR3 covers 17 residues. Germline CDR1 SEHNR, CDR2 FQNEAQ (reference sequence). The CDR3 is CASSLSLGTTRFHEQYF. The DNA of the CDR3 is TGTGCCAGCAGCTTATCCCTGGGGACAACCAGGTTCCACGAGCAGTACTTC.

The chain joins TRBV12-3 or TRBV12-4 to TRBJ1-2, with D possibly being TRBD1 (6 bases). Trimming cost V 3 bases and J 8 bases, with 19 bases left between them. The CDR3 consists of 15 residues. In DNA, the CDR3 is TGTGCCAGCAGTTTTCTAAATATGGGGGGCGACGGCTACACCTTC. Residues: CASSFLNMGGDGYTF.

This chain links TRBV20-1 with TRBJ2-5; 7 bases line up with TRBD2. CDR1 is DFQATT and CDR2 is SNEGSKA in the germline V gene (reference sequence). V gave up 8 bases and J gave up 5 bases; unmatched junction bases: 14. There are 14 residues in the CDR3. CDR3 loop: CSNVGGQGGETQYF. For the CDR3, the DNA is TGCAGTAATGTAGGCGGGCAGGGAGGGGAGACCCAGTACTTC.

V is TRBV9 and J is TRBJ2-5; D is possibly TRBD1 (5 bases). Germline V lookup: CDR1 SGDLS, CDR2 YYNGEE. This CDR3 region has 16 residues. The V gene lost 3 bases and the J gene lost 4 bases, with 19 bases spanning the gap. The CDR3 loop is CASSATQGVDRETQYF. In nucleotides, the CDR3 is TGTGCCAGCAGCGCAACTCAGGGTGTTGATAGAGAGACCCAGTACTTC.

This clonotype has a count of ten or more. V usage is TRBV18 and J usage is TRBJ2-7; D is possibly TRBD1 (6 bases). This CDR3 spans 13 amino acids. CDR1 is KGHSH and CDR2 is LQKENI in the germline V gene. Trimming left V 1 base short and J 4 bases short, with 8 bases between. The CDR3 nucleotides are TGTGCCAGCTCACCACGGACAGATTACGAGCAGTACTTC. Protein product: CASSPRTDYEQYF.

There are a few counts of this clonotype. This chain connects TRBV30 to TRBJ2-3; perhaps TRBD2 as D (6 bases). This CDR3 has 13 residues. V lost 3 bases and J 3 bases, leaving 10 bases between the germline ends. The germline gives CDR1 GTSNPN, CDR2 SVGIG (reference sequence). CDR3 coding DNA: TGTGCCTGGAGCCGTAGCGGAACAGATACGCAGTATTTT. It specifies CAWSRSGTDTQYF.

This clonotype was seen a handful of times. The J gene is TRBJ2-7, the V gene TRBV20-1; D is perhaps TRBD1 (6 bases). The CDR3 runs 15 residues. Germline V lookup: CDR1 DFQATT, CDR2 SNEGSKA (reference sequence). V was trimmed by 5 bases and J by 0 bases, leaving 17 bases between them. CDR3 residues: CSAQPRQVISYEQYF. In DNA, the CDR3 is TGCAGTGCTCAACCTCGACAGGTCATCTCCTACGAGCAGTACTTC.

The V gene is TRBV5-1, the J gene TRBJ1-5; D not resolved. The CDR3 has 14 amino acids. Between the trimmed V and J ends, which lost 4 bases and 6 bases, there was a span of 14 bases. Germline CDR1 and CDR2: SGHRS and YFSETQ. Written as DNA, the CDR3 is TGCGCCAGCAGCGCGGACCCCTCAGGTCAGCCCCAGCATTTT. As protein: CASSADPSGQPQHF.

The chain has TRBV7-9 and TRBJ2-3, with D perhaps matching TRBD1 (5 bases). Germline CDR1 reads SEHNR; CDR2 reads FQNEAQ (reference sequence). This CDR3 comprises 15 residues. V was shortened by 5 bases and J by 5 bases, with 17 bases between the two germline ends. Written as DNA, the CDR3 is TGTGCCAGCAGCCCTTTGACAGACCAAGTAGATACGCAGTATTTT. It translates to CASSPLTDQVDTQYF.

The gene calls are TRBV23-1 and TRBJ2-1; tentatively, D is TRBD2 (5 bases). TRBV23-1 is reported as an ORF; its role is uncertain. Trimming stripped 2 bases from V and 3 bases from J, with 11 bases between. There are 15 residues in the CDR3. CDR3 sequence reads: CASSQLDWYYNEQFF. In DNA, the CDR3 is TGCGCCAGCAGTCAACTGGACTGGTACTACAATGAGCAGTTCTTC.

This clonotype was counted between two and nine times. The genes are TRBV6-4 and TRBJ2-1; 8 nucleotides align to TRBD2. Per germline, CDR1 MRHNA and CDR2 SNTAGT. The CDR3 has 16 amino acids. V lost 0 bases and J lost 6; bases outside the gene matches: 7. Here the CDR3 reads CASSDSNSGGPNEQFF. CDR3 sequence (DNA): TGTGCCAGCAGTGACTCGAATTCGGGGGGGCCCAATGAGCAGTTCTTC.

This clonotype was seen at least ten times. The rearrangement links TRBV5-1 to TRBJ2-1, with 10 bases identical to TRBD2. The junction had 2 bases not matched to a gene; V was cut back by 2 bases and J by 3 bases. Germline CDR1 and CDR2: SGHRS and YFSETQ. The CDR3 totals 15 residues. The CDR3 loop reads CASSLAGGDYNEQFF. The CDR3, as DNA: TGCGCCAGCAGCTTAGCGGGGGGGGACTACAATGAGCAGTTCTTC. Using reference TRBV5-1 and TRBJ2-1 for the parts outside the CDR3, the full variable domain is KAGVTQTPRYLIKTRGQQVTLSCSPISGHRSVSWYQQTPGQGLQFLFEYFSETQRNKGNFPGRFSGRQFSNSRSEMNVSTLELGDSALYLCASSLAGGDYNEQFFGPGTRLTVL.

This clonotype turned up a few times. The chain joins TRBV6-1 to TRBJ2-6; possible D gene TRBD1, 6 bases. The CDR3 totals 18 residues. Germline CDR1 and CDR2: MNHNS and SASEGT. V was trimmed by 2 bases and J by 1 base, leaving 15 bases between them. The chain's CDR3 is CASSERAGVGSGANVLTF. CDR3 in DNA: TGTGCCAGCAGTGAACGGGCAGGGGTTGGTTCTGGGGCCAACGTCCTGACTTTC.

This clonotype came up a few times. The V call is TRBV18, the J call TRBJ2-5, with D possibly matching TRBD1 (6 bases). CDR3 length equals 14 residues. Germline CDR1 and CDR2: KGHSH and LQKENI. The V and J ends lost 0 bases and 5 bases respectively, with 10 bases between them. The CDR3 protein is CASSPPSRGETQYF. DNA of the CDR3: TGTGCCAGCTCACCACCAAGCAGGGGCGAGACCCAGTACTTC.

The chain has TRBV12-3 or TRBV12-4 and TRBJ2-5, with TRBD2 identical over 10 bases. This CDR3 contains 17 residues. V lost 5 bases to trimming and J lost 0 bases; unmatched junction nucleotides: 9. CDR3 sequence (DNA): TGTGCCAGCAGTGCCCGAACTAGCGGGGACAACCAAGAGACCCAGTACTTC. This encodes CASSARTSGDNQETQYF.

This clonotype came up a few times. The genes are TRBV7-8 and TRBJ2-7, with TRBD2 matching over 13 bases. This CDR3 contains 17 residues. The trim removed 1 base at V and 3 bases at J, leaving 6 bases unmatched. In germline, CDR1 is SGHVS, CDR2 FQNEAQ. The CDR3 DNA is TGTGCCAGCAGCTTAGAAGGACTAGCGGGGGATCACTACGAGCAGTACTTC. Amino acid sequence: CASSLEGLAGDHYEQYF. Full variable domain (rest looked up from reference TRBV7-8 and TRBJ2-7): GAGVSQSPRYKVAKRGQDVALRCDPISGHVSLFWYQQALGQGPEFLTYFQNEAQLDKSGLPSDRFFAERPEGSVSTLKIQRTQQEDSAVYLCASSLEGLAGDHYEQYFGPGTRLTVT.

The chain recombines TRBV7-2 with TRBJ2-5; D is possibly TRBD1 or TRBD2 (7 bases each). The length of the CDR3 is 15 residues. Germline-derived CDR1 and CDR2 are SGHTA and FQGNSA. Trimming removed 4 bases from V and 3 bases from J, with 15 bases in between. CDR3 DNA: TGTGCCAGCAGCTACCAGCGGGGACAGAAAGAGACCCAGTACTTC. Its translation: CASSYQRGQKETQYF.